The 9 T cell receptor beta chains listed next were all sequenced from one sample in a study of CD8+CD57+ T cells in acquired aplastic anemia. Genomic DNA provided the template from which TCR beta VDJ and CDR3 profiles were obtained. In TCRdb, the reads were re-called with MiXCR into one record per CDR3 protein. Here the sample spans hundreds of thousands of distinct CDR3 sequences, about a third being singletons. The sequenced patients had an expansion of CD8+CD57+ cells seen by flow cytometry. Input material: sorted CD4+, CD8+, or CD8+CD57+ T cells (not recorded which) from PBMCs. The receptors shown here come from a human donor with aplastic anemia.

As concerns this clonotype: A much larger clone lies one base from this, so it may be a read error. The chain links TRBV11-3 to TRBJ1-6; TRBD1 agrees at 8 bases. The germline CDR1 and CDR2 sequences are SGHNT and YENEEA. V was clipped by 5 bases and J by 5 bases; unmatched bases: 5. The CDR3 runs to 15 residues. DNA of the CDR3: TGTGCCAGCAGCCGACAGGGGACACATAATTCACCCCTCCACTTT. It codes for CASSRQGTHNSPLHF.

Comment on this clonotype: With a much larger clone just one base away, this may be a read error. The rearrangement uses TRBV19 and TRBJ1-2, with D uncertain. V was shortened by 4 bases and J by 3 bases, with 9 bases between the two germline ends. CDR3 length equals 13 residues. Germline loops: CDR1 LNHDA, CDR2 SQIVND (reference sequence). In nucleotides, the CDR3 is TGTGCCAGTAGTACACACGGGGACTATGGCTACACCTTC. Protein sequence: CASSTHGDYGYTF.

The chain uses TRBV10-3 and TRBJ2-7; 9 bases agree with TRBD1. The CDR3 contains 13 residues. Per the germline V gene, CDR1 is ENHRY and CDR2 is SYGVKD. Losses at the gene ends were 7 bases for V and 7 bases for J; bases not matched to a gene: 8. The CDR3 DNA reads as TGTGCCATCACCAGGACAGGGGCGGGGGAGCAGTACTTC. Translating it yields CAITRTGAGEQYF.

This clonotype was recorded at least ten times. This chain connects TRBV7-3 to TRBJ2-7, with TRBD1 identical over 8 bases. With V trimmed by 2 bases and J by 3 bases, 3 bases remained unmatched. The CDR3 consists of 14 residues. Germline V gene data show CDR1 as SGHTA and CDR2 as FQGTGA. The CDR3 sequence: CASSLSTGGYEQYF. The CDR3 DNA reads as TGTGCCAGCAGCTTATCAACAGGGGGCTACGAGCAGTACTTC. Complete variable domain (other parts from reference TRBV7-3 and TRBJ2-7): GAGVSQTPSNKVTEKGKYVELRCDPISGHTALYWYRQSLGQGPEFLIYFQGTGAADDSGLPNDRFFAVRPEGSVSTLKIQRTERGDSAVYLCASSLSTGGYEQYFGPGTRLTVT.

The rearrangement uses TRBV24-1 and TRBJ2-1, with unresolved D. Germline loops: CDR1 KGHDR, CDR2 SFDVKD. The CDR3 consists of 14 residues. Trimming took 11 bases from V and 6 from J, leaving 19 bases between them. The CDR3, as DNA: TGTGCCAGCAGCCCCGGAAGGGTAAGCAATGAGCAGTTCTTC. Amino acids: CASSPGRVSNEQFF.

V gene TRBV19 combines with J gene TRBJ2-7; 9 bases align to TRBD2. The CDR3 loop spans 15 amino acids. V trimming: 5 bases; J trimming: 3 bases; junction bases outside the gene matches: 8. Germline V gene data show CDR1 as LNHDA and CDR2 as SQIVND (reference sequence). CDR3 sequence (DNA): TGTGCCAGTAGTTTTAGCGGGAGTTTCGGCTACGAGCAGTACTTC. The encoded protein is CASSFSGSFGYEQYF.

This clonotype was counted ten times or more. This chain uses TRBV19 with TRBJ1-1; possibly TRBD1 for D (6 bases). The CDR3 loop spans 14 amino acids. Trimming took 10 bases from V and 1 from J, leaving 16 bases between them. CDR1 is LNHDA and CDR2 is SQIVND in the germline V gene (reference sequence). The CDR3 region is CATWETGSNTEAFF. CDR3 sequence (DNA): TGTGCCACTTGGGAGACAGGATCGAACACTGAAGCTTTCTTT.

This clonotype was seen ten or more times. The V gene is TRBV24-1, the J gene TRBJ2-1; 9 nucleotides match TRBD2. Germline V gene data show CDR1 as KGHDR and CDR2 as SFDVKD. J was trimmed by 5 bases and V by 7 bases; bases with no gene match: 8. The CDR3 is 15 amino acids. The CDR3 region has the DNA TGTGCCACCAGAGCCGGGACTAGCTCTAACAATGAGCAGTTCTTC. This translates into CATRAGTSSNNEQFF.

On this clonotype itself: This clone may be a read error of a much larger clone one base away. No conserved phenylalanine or tryptophan ends this CDR3, so it is likely a read error. The chain recombines TRBV12-3 or TRBV12-4 with TRBJ2-7, with unresolved D. V was clipped by 3 bases and J by 3 bases, with 6 bases between them. This CDR3 is 12 amino acids long. CDR3 bases: TGTGCCAGCAGTTTGCGTCGCTACGAGCAGTACCTC. This codes for CASSLRRYEQYL.